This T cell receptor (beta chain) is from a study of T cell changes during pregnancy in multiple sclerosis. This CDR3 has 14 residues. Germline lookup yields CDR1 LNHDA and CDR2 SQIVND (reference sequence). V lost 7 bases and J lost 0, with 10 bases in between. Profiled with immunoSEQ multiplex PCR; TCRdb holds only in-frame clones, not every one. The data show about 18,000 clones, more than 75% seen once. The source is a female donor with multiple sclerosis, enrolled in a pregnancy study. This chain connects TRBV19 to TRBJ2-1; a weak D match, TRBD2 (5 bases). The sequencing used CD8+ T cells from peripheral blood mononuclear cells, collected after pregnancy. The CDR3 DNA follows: TGTGCCAGTAATATGGGGAGCTCCTACAATGAGCAGTTCTTC. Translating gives CASNMGSSYNEQFF.